The 21 T cell receptor beta chains given below trace back to one sample, sequenced in a study of T-cell reconstitution after alpha-beta-depleted transplantation in children (dated by TCRdb to 2016 to 2017). The protocol used for the library was PCR. Sequencing used an Illumina HiSeq 2500. TCR libraries were prepared with molecular barcoding, using unique molecular identifiers to normalize TCRbeta repertoire quantification. TCRdb's own reprocessing of the public reads used fastp at Q25 and MiXCR and kept productive beta chains. CDR3 protein sequences are deduplicated, and each keeps its most common genes and DNA. The sample contains about 610,000 distinct CDR3 sequences, approximately 10% of them found a single time. The biggest ten clones account for roughly 4% of the sample. The sample was PBMCs from the stem cell graft donor, taken from the stem cell graft. These receptors were collected from a human donor who donated a stem cell graft to a child with acute myeloid leukemia.

In this sample, this clonotype turned up a few times. The V gene is TRBV30, the J gene TRBJ2-7; the D gene is possibly TRBD2 (5 bases). Trimming removed 3 bases from V and 0 bases from J, with 9 bases in between. Per the germline V gene, CDR1 is GTSNPN and CDR2 is SVGIG (reference sequence). This CDR3 comprises 13 residues. CDR3 nucleotide sequence: TGTGCCTGGAGAATTAGCGTCTCCTACGAGCAGTACTTC. As protein: CAWRISVSYEQYF.

The rearrangement joins TRBV11-2 to TRBJ2-5, with 7 bases lining up with TRBD2. The ends lost 9 bases at V and 3 bases at J; junction bases unmatched: 4. Germline CDR1 reads SGHAT; CDR2 reads FQNNGV. This CDR3 has 12 amino acids. This chain's CDR3 is CASGLGEETQYF. CDR3 in DNA: TGTGCCAGTGGACTAGGGGAAGAGACCCAGTACTTC.

This clonotype was detected many times. The rearrangement joins TRBV6-1 to TRBJ2-3; 12 bases fit TRBD2. Germline lookup yields CDR1 MNHNS and CDR2 SASEGT. The CDR3 spans 16 residues. The junction had 6 bases not matched to a gene; V was cut back by 6 bases and J by 2 bases. The CDR3 DNA sequence: TGTGCCAGCAGCCCAGGACTAGCGGGAACCACAGATACGCAGTATTTT. This encodes CASSPGLAGTTDTQYF.

This clonotype came up a few times. The chain joins TRBV24-1 to TRBJ2-3; D is possibly TRBD1 (5 bases). This CDR3 has 15 residues. V was cut by 4 bases and J by 0 bases, with 10 bases left in between. The germline V gene encodes CDR1 KGHDR and CDR2 SFDVKD. The CDR3 here is CATSEGRGSTDTQYF. The CDR3 DNA is TGTGCCACCAGTGAGGGAAGGGGCAGCACAGATACGCAGTATTTT.

This clonotype was detected only a few times. The CDR3, as DNA: TGCAGTGCTACCCAACACAGGGGTCCATCTGTAATACAGTACTTC. As protein: CSATQHRGPSVIQYF. The chain joins TRBV20-1 to TRBJ2-7, with TRBD1 identical over 7 bases. The length of the CDR3 is 15 residues. Germline V gene lookup returns CDR1 DFQATT and CDR2 SNEGSKA (reference sequence). J was trimmed by 10 bases and V by 4 bases; bases with no gene match: 19.

This clonotype was counted between two and nine times. The V gene is TRBV4-3, the J gene TRBJ2-2; D tentatively fits TRBD1 or TRBD2 (5 bases each). CDR3 size: 17 residues. V was shortened by 3 bases and J by 3 bases, with 17 bases between the two germline ends. Germline-derived CDR1 and CDR2 are LGHNA and YSLEER. CDR3 sequence reads: CASSHPTGTAHTGELFF. The CDR3, as DNA: TGCGCCAGCAGCCATCCGACCGGGACGGCCCACACCGGGGAGCTGTTTTTT.

The chain joins TRBV3-1 to TRBJ1-2; tentatively, D is TRBD1 (6 bases). V was trimmed by 4 bases and J by 7 bases, leaving 16 bases between them. This CDR3 is 14 amino acids long. Per the germline V gene, CDR1 is LGHDT and CDR2 is YNNKEL (reference sequence). CDR3 nucleotide sequence: TGTGCCAGCAGCCGCCAGGACAGCCGTGGTGGCTACACCTTC. It specifies CASSRQDSRGGYTF.

This clonotype appeared a few times. V usage is TRBV6-2 or TRBV6-3 and J usage is TRBJ2-7, with 11 bases matching TRBD1. The CDR3 is made up of 15 amino acids. The junction had 10 bases not matched to a gene; V was cut back by 10 bases and J by 2 bases. Germline V lookup: CDR1 MNHEY, CDR2 SVGEGT. The CDR3 nucleotides are TGTGCCACGGTCCCCGCGGGACAGGGGGCCTACGAGCAGTACTTC. Translation: CATVPAGQGAYEQYF.

At least ten counts were recorded for this clonotype. This chain uses TRBV18 with TRBJ2-7, with TRBD2 matching over 14 bases. CDR3 length: 15 amino acids. Germline trimming cut 4 bases from V and 3 bases from J; bases unmatched to any gene: 2. Germline CDR1 is KGHSH and CDR2 is LQKENI. The CDR3 is CASSRGTSGGYEQYF. The CDR3 coding sequence is TGTGCCAGCTCACGCGGGACTAGCGGGGGCTACGAGCAGTACTTC.

In its sample, this clonotype was seen a few times. The chain uses TRBV2 and TRBJ2-2, with no clear D. Germline V gene data show CDR1 as SNHLY and CDR2 as FYNNEI. V lost 8 bases, J lost 0 bases, and 10 bases lay in between. The CDR3 sequence is 14 residues long. The CDR3 bases are TGTGCCAGCCGGGTAGGAGCGAACACCGGGGAGCTGTTTTTT. It encodes CASRVGANTGELFF.

This clonotype was seen a handful of times. The chain employs TRBV20-1 and TRBJ2-7, with TRBD1 matching over 7 bases. The CDR3 contains 14 residues. Germline assignment: CDR1 DFQATT and CDR2 SNEGSKA (reference sequence). V gave up 6 bases and J gave up 3 bases; unmatched junction bases: 11. The CDR3 sequence is CSADPGQIVYEQYF. The CDR3 nucleotides are TGCAGTGCGGACCCGGGACAGATTGTCTACGAGCAGTACTTC.

In the case of this clonotype: A read error may account for a junction end that differs from germline. The rearrangement uses TRBV7-7 and TRBJ2-5, with TRBD2 as a possible D gene (6 bases). The CDR3 has 14 residues. Germline CDR1 SSHAT, CDR2 FNYEAQ (reference sequence). CDR3 loop: CASSRSQAGETQYF. The CDR3 DNA reads TGTGCTAGCAGTCGGTCCCAGGCGGGGGAGACCCAGTACTTC.

This clonotype was seen a few times. J is TRBJ2-3 and V is TRBV29-1; D possibly uses TRBD1 or TRBD2 (5 bases each). V was shortened by 3 bases and J by 4 bases, with 8 bases between the two germline ends. The CDR3 spans 12 residues. Germline lookup yields CDR1 SQVTM and CDR2 ANQGSEA. The CDR3 nucleotides read TGCAGCGTTGATCGGGGCCCAGATACGCAGTATTTT. Translating it yields CSVDRGPDTQYF.

This clonotype was counted at least ten times. The chain combines TRBV20-1 with TRBJ2-5; no firm D call. Trimming cost V 6 bases and J 5 bases, with 19 bases left between them. Germline CDR1 is DFQATT and CDR2 is SNEGSKA (reference sequence). The CDR3 has 14 residues. As DNA, the CDR3 is TGCAGTGCACACGTTCCGAGACCCCCGGAGACCCAGTACTTC. Translation gives CSAHVPRPPETQYF.

This clonotype was seen more than once but under ten times. V and J are TRBV9 and TRBJ2-7; D gene unclear. CDR1 and CDR2 (germline): SGDLS, YYNGEE. There are 15 residues in the CDR3. The V and J ends lost 0 bases and 7 bases respectively, with 17 bases between them. This CDR3 is CASSVALRVLGEQYF. The CDR3 DNA sequence: TGTGCCAGCAGCGTAGCTTTAAGAGTCCTGGGGGAGCAGTACTTC.

This clonotype was counted ten times or more. The chain links TRBV7-2 to TRBJ2-3; D remains ambiguous. Germline-derived CDR1 and CDR2 are SGHTA and FQGNSA. This CDR3 region has 12 residues. Deletions cut 5 bases from V and 5 bases from J, with 8 bases between. Here the CDR3 DNA reads TGTGCCAGCAGCCCTCTTCAAGATACGCAGTATTTT. Residues: CASSPLQDTQYF.

This clonotype was counted ten times or more. V is TRBV7-3 and J is TRBJ2-3, with 10 bases fitting TRBD1. Germline CDR1 reads SGHTA; CDR2 reads FQGTGA. This CDR3 contains 14 residues. The V gene end was trimmed by 8 bases and the J gene end by 4 bases; junction bases not matched to a gene: 6. CDR3 DNA: TGTGCCAGCTCCTGGACAGGGGGGGCAGATACGCAGTATTTT. This encodes CASSWTGGADTQYF. The full variable domain, with the rest looked up from reference TRBV7-3 and TRBJ2-3, is GAGVSQTPSNKVTEKGKYVELRCDPISGHTALYWYRQSLGQGPEFLIYFQGTGAADDSGLPNDRFFAVRPEGSVSTLKIQRTERGDSAVYLCASSWTGGADTQYFGPGTRLTVL.

The CDR3 here is CASSGTSANEQFF. For the CDR3, the DNA is TGTGCCAGCTCAGGGACTAGCGCGAATGAGCAGTTCTTC. The chain has TRBV18 and TRBJ2-1; TRBD2 matches 10 bases. V shed 5 bases, J shed 7 bases, and the junction held 2 bases outside the gene matches. Germline CDR1 is KGHSH and CDR2 is LQKENI. There are 13 residues in the CDR3.

This clonotype was seen a few times. J is TRBJ2-7 and V is TRBV20-1, with a weak D call TRBD2 (5 bases). V was trimmed by 0 bases and J by 5 bases, leaving 23 bases between them. CDR3 size: 17 residues. Germline CDR1 and CDR2: DFQATT and SNEGSKA (reference sequence). The DNA of the CDR3 is TGCAGTGCTAGAGATTTCGCAGCGGAGCTGTTGATCGACGAGCAGTACTTC. Translated, it gives CSARDFAAELLIDEQYF.

This clonotype has at least ten counts. V and J are TRBV20-1 and TRBJ2-1; D uncertain. This CDR3 is built from 12 residues. V was cut by 7 bases and J by 2 bases, with 9 bases left in between. The germline CDR1 and CDR2 sequences are DFQATT and SNEGSKA (reference sequence). Written as DNA, the CDR3 is TGCAGTGTACGCGGACCCTACAATGAGCAGTTCTTC. Protein product: CSVRGPYNEQFF.

The V gene is TRBV9, the J gene TRBJ2-3, with 15 bases fitting TRBD2. The CDR3 has 19 residues. CDR1 and CDR2 (germline): SGDLS, YYNGEE. Trimming at V came to 4 bases and at J to 2 bases, leaving 11 bases not matched to a gene. The DNA of the CDR3 is TGTGCCAGCAGCCCTACCGGGACTAGCGGGAGGAAATTCACAGATACGCAGTATTTT. Protein sequence: CASSPTGTSGRKFTDTQYF.